The 16 T cell receptor beta chains below all came from one sample that was sequenced in a study of blood T cell repertoires in COVID-19. Clones were sequenced by immunoSEQ multiplex PCR, and TCRdb holds only the in-frame ones, with some missing. The data contain around 260,000 clones, around 84% of them seen just once; the ten biggest clones take up about 5.2%. Sequencing used peripheral blood. The receptors were gathered from a woman in her sixties with COVID-19, enrolled during active disease.

This clone was seen only a few times. The chain has TRBV7-8 and TRBJ2-7, with TRBD1 matching over 8 bases. After removal of 5 bases from V and 9 bases from J, the junction contained 9 bases not matched to a gene. The germline V gene has CDR1 SGHVS and CDR2 FQNEAQ. This CDR3 has 13 amino acids. The CDR3 region is CASSPGTGPGQYF. The CDR3 DNA reads TGTGCCAGCAGCCCTGGGACAGGTCCAGGGCAGTACTTC. Looking up the rest from reference TRBV7-8 and TRBJ2-7 gives the full variable domain: GAGVSQSPRYKVAKRGQDVALRCDPISGHVSLFWYQQALGQGPEFLTYFQNEAQLDKSGLPSDRFFAERPEGSVSTLKIQRTQQEDSAVYLCASSPGTGPGQYFGPGTRLTVT.

The rearrangement uses TRBV5-1 and TRBJ1-4, with D perhaps TRBD1 (6 bases). The germline CDR1 and CDR2 sequences are SGHRS and YFSETQ. V shed 6 bases and J shed 7 bases, with 25 bases lying between them. CDR3 size: 17 residues. The CDR3 coding sequence is TGCGCCAGCACATTTGGAGGATCGGGGGGGCTCGGTGAAAAACTGTTTTTT. This gives the protein CASTFGGSGGLGEKLFF.

The V and J genes are TRBV19 and TRBJ1-6; TRBD1 matches at 9 bases. The CDR3 totals 13 residues. V gave up 11 bases and J gave up 7 bases; unmatched junction bases: 6. Germline V gives CDR1 LNHDA, CDR2 SQIVND (reference sequence). This chain's CDR3 is CAPKDRGNSPLHF. The DNA of the CDR3 is TGTGCCCCCAAGGACAGGGGAAATTCACCCCTCCACTTT. Full variable domain (outside the CDR3, taken from reference TRBV19 and TRBJ1-6): DGGITQSPKYLFRKEGQNVTLSCEQNLNHDAMYWYRQDPGQGLRLIYYSQIVNDFQKGDIAEGYSVSREKKESFPLTVTSAQKNPTAFYLCAPKDRGNSPLHFGNGTRLTVT.

The chain uses TRBV18 and TRBJ1-2; D call uncertain. There are 15 residues in the CDR3. Trimming took off 2 bases at V and 4 bases at J, with 14 bases between the two ends. CDR1 is KGHSH, CDR2 LQKENI, per germline. The CDR3 DNA sequence: TGTGCCAGCTCACCAGTAGGAGAAGGGAGCTATGGCTACACCTTC. Translated, it gives CASSPVGEGSYGYTF.

This clone was picked up one time. V and J are TRBV13 and TRBJ2-5; perhaps TRBD2 as D (6 bases). Trimming removed 3 bases from V and 5 bases from J, with 10 bases in between. The CDR3 is 13 residues long. CDR1 is PRHDT and CDR2 is FYEKMQ in the germline V gene (reference sequence). The CDR3 sequence is CASSFRGGETQYF. The CDR3 DNA sequence: TGTGCCAGCAGCTTTAGAGGAGGGGAGACCCAGTACTTC.

V is TRBV7-9 and J is TRBJ2-7; D call uncertain. Germline values: CDR1 SEHNR, CDR2 FQNEAQ (reference sequence). Trimming stripped 6 bases from V and 4 bases from J, with 7 bases between. This CDR3 has 11 residues. The DNA of the CDR3 is TGTGCCAGCAGTCGCGGTTACGAGCAGTACTTC. It encodes CASSRGYEQYF. The full variable domain, with the rest looked up from reference TRBV7-9 and TRBJ2-7, is DTGVSQNPRHKITKRGQNVTFRCDPISEHNRLYWYRQTLGQGPEFLTYFQNEAQLEKSRLLSDRFSAERPKGSFSTLEIQRTEQGDSAMYLCASSRGYEQYFGPGTRLTVT.

The J gene is TRBJ2-3, the V gene TRBV6-4; no clear D. Germline assignment: CDR1 MRHNA and CDR2 SNTAGT. Trimming took off 3 bases at V and 1 base at J, with 8 bases between the two ends. The CDR3 has 14 amino acids. CDR3 in amino acids: CASSDEGGTDTQYF. The CDR3 nucleotides are TGTGCCAGCAGTGATGAAGGAGGCACAGATACGCAGTATTTT.

The chain links TRBV27 to TRBJ2-1, with 13 bases that match TRBD2. Germline CDR1 is MNHEY and CDR2 is SMNVEV (reference sequence). The V and J ends lost 1 base and 0 bases, in that order; junction bases with no gene match: 15. The CDR3 sequence is 22 residues long. CDR3 nucleotide sequence: TGTGCCAGCAGTTTATATAGCCCCGGACTAGCGGGAGTCCCTATCTCCTACAATGAGCAGTTCTTC. It encodes CASSLYSPGLAGVPISYNEQFF.

V and J are TRBV5-1 and TRBJ1-2, with 11 bases identical to TRBD1. The CDR3 runs 14 residues. The germline gives CDR1 SGHRS, CDR2 YFSETQ. V was pared by 5 bases and J by 6 bases, with 6 bases of the junction left unmatched. In DNA, the CDR3 is TGCGCCAGCAGAGGGACAGGGGGATTGGATGGCTACACCTTC. As protein: CASRGTGGLDGYTF.

The CDR3 loop is CATSRRQVNNEQFF. The CDR3 nucleotides are TGTGCCACCAGCCGAAGACAGGTCAACAATGAGCAGTTCTTC. The chain has TRBV15 and TRBJ2-1; tentatively, D is TRBD1 (6 bases). Germline CDR1 is LNHNV and CDR2 is YYDKDF (reference sequence). This CDR3 is 14 amino acids long. V lost 5 bases to trimming and J lost 5 bases, with 13 bases between them.

This rearrangement joins TRBV24-1 to TRBJ2-2; tentative D call: TRBD1 (5 bases). Germline V gene data show CDR1 as KGHDR and CDR2 as SFDVKD. The ends were cut back, 10 bases at V and 0 bases at J, with 14 bases in the middle. The CDR3 has 15 residues. CDR3 loop: CATPKQGPNTGELFF. In DNA, the CDR3 is TGTGCCACGCCGAAGCAGGGCCCGAACACCGGGGAGCTGTTTTTT.

J is TRBJ2-1 and V is TRBV15, with TRBD2 identical over 10 bases. Germline loops: CDR1 LNHNV, CDR2 YYDKDF (reference sequence). V shed 3 bases, J shed 6 bases, and the junction held 5 bases outside the gene matches. The CDR3 is 15 amino acids. The DNA for the CDR3 is TGTGCCACCAGCAGTCTCGCTAGCGGGAGCAATGAGCAGTTCTTC. Translation gives CATSSLASGSNEQFF.

The chain combines TRBV10-3 with TRBJ2-1; TRBD2 agrees at 11 bases. The CDR3 spans 16 residues. The germline V gene encodes CDR1 ENHRY and CDR2 SYGVKD. Trimming took 7 bases from V and 0 from J; bases not matched to a gene: 5. CDR3 loop: CAITMTSGNSYNEQFF. The CDR3, as DNA: TGTGCCATCACCATGACTAGCGGGAACTCCTACAATGAGCAGTTCTTC.

CDR3 sequence (DNA): TGTGCCTGGAGACGAGGCGTGACTAATGAAAAACTGTTTTTT. Translating gives CAWRRGVTNEKLFF. The rearrangement joins TRBV30 to TRBJ1-4; D unresolved. V shed 3 bases and J shed 2 bases, with 10 bases lying between them. Germline lookup yields CDR1 GTSNPN and CDR2 SVGIG (reference sequence). CDR3 length equals 14 residues.

The V and J genes are TRBV24-1 and TRBJ2-1, with 9 bases aligning to TRBD2. V shed 11 bases, J shed 7 bases, and the junction held 8 bases outside the gene matches. This CDR3 contains 13 residues. Germline CDR1 reads KGHDR; CDR2 reads SFDVKD. The chain's CDR3 is CAIGLAGTNEQFF. In nucleotides, the CDR3 is TGTGCCATCGGTCTAGCGGGGACGAATGAGCAGTTCTTC.

The chain recombines TRBV3-1 (or the pseudogene TRBV3-2) with TRBJ2-3; maybe TRBD1 (7 bases). Germline V CDR1 and CDR2: LGHDT, YNNKEL (reference sequence). Deletions cut 4 bases from V and 1 base from J, with 15 bases between. CDR3 length: 16 amino acids. Here the CDR3 reads CASSPYRGGGTDTQYF. CDR3 nucleotide sequence: TGTGCCAGCAGCCCTTACAGGGGAGGCGGCACAGATACGCAGTATTTT.